The 21 T cell receptor beta chains in this list originate from one sample, sequenced in a study of response to subunit inactivated influenza vaccine (dated by TCRdb to the late 2010s). The library was produced with RT-PCR. These reads were obtained on an Illumina HiSeq 2500. TCRdb took the public reads, trimmed them with fastp at Q25, ran MiXCR for clone calling and kept in-frame beta chains. Under each unique CDR3 protein, matching rows form one entry showing the most common genes and DNA. The sample table contains 800,000 or so distinct CDR3 sequences; only one count was recorded for roughly 20% of them. More than 8.5% of the sample is held by the ten biggest clonotypes. The specimen comprised PBMCs from blood, sampled 4 to 6 days after vaccination. The source of these receptors is a man aged 45-65 years who received an inactivated influenza vaccine. Donor details come from another sample of the same person, matched by shared clones.

The chain employs TRBV28 and TRBJ2-1, with unresolved D. The CDR3 spans 10 residues. V gave up 8 bases and J gave up 7 bases, with 6 bases separating them. The germline gives CDR1 MDHEN, CDR2 SYDVKM. The CDR3 DNA reads TGTGCCAGCGCCCTGAATGAGCAGTTCTTC. Its protein product is CASALNEQFF.

The chain links TRBV7-9 to TRBJ1-2, with D perhaps matching TRBD1 (5 bases). The CDR3 consists of 15 residues. Trimming pared 3 bases from V and 4 bases from J, leaving 15 bases between. Germline V gives CDR1 SEHNR, CDR2 FQNEAQ (reference sequence). CDR3 nucleotides: TGTGCCAGCAGCTTCGACGGGGGAAAGATCTATGGCTACACCTTC. It is translated as CASSFDGGKIYGYTF.

The chain uses TRBV20-1 and TRBJ2-2, with 8 bases that match TRBD1. The CDR3 has 13 residues. Germline assignment: CDR1 DFQATT and CDR2 SNEGSKA (reference sequence). With 3 bases clipped from V and 6 bases from J, the junction kept 3 bases outside the gene matches. The CDR3, as DNA: TGCAGTGCTAGTGGGACAGGAGCCGGGGAGCTGTTTTTT. Translating it yields CSASGTGAGELFF.

This rearrangement joins TRBV5-1 to TRBJ2-7; TRBD1 matches 9 bases. V was clipped by 6 bases and J by 4 bases; unmatched bases: 5. The CDR3 is 13 amino acids. Germline V gene sequence: CDR1 SGHRS, CDR2 YFSETQ. The CDR3 nucleotides read TGCGCCAGCACGGGACAGGGCTATTACGAGCAGTACTTC. This translates into CASTGQGYYEQYF.

On this clonotype: The germline gene is not matched at one end of the junction; a read error may be the cause. The V gene is TRBV20-1, the J gene TRBJ2-3, with D perhaps TRBD2 (6 bases). The germline V gene encodes CDR1 DFQATT and CDR2 SNEGSKA (reference sequence). There are 14 residues in the CDR3. The CDR3 DNA is TGCAGTGCCAGAGACCGGGGGAACACAGATACGCAGTATTTT. It yields the protein CSARDRGNTDTQYF.

The chain links TRBV29-1 to TRBJ2-3; 9 bases are shared with TRBD1. V shed 6 bases and J 2 bases; nucleotides not matched to a gene: 6. CDR3 size: 14 residues. CDR1 and CDR2 from the germline V gene are SQVTM and ANQGSEA. The CDR3 DNA follows: TGCAGCGTGGGCGGGACAGGGCCCACAGATACGCAGTATTTT. Residues: CSVGGTGPTDTQYF.

This clonotype occurred a few times. The chain combines TRBV4-3 with TRBJ2-1; D not resolved. The germline CDR1 and CDR2 sequences are LGHNA and YSLEER. The V gene lost 4 bases and the J gene lost 7 bases, with 11 bases spanning the gap. CDR3 length equals 13 residues. The CDR3 region has the DNA TGCGCCAGCAGCCCCGGTGGTGTAAATGAGCAGTTCTTC. Amino acid sequence: CASSPGGVNEQFF.

The V and J genes are TRBV6-1 and TRBJ2-1; 11 bases are shared with TRBD1. V dropped 4 bases and J dropped 8; count of bases not matched to a gene: 7. The CDR3 covers 15 residues. CDR1 is MNHNS, CDR2 SASEGT, per germline. CDR3 sequence reads: CASSVRDRGFYEQFF. CDR3 DNA sequence: TGTGCCAGCAGTGTCCGGGACAGGGGGTTTTATGAGCAGTTCTTC.

J is TRBJ2-5 and V is TRBV6-5, with a tentative D call TRBD1 (5 bases). The V end lost 11 bases, the J end lost 5 bases, and 15 bases lay between the germline ends. Germline values: CDR1 MNHEY, CDR2 SVGAGI. The CDR3 covers 12 residues. The CDR3 DNA reads as TGTGCCCTTGGTCTACCAGGGGAGACCCAGTACTTC. This sequence encodes CALGLPGETQYF.

V and J are TRBV7-2 and TRBJ2-7, with D unclear. V lost 2 bases and J 0 bases, leaving 14 bases between the germline ends. Germline CDR1 SGHTA, CDR2 FQGNSA. This CDR3 is 16 amino acids long. CDR3 loop: CASSLILAVSSYEQYF. The DNA for the CDR3 is TGTGCCAGCAGCTTAATATTGGCGGTCAGCTCCTACGAGCAGTACTTC.

The chain couples TRBV11-2 to TRBJ2-1; the D gene is possibly TRBD2 (5 bases). Trimming shortened V by 1 base and J by 6 bases, and 19 bases separated the two germline ends. Germline loops: CDR1 SGHAT, CDR2 FQNNGV. The CDR3 sequence is 17 residues long. CDR3 nucleotides: TGTGCCAGCAGCTTAGGAGTTCTGGAGGAGCGGAGCAATGAGCAGTTCTTC. It codes for CASSLGVLEERSNEQFF.

This clonotype was picked up a small number of times. V gene TRBV6-2 or TRBV6-3 combines with J gene TRBJ2-1; 8 bases are a match to TRBD1. The CDR3 extends over 14 amino acids. Germline V gene lookup returns CDR1 MNHEY and CDR2 SVGEGT. The V and J ends lost 2 bases and 3 bases, in that order; junction bases with no gene match: 0. The CDR3 is CASSYTGGYNEQFF. CDR3 bases: TGTGCCAGCAGTTACACAGGGGGCTACAATGAGCAGTTCTTC.

This clonotype has more than one count but fewer than ten. The V gene is TRBV27, the J gene TRBJ2-7; perhaps TRBD1 as D (5 bases). Germline lookup yields CDR1 MNHEY and CDR2 SMNVEV (reference sequence). Between the trimmed V and J ends, which lost 5 bases and 3 bases, there was a span of 20 bases. CDR3 length equals 16 residues. The CDR3 reads CASSPRAGQVSYEQYF. CDR3 coding DNA: TGTGCCAGCAGTCCTCGGGCAGGGCAGGTGAGCTACGAGCAGTACTTC.

The sample holds a few counts of this clonotype. V usage is TRBV12-3 or TRBV12-4 and J usage is TRBJ1-4, with 7 bases that match TRBD1. V was clipped by 3 bases and J by 5 bases; unmatched bases: 6. CDR3 length equals 15 residues. Here the CDR3 DNA reads TGTGCCAGCAGTTTGTCGGGACAGAGGAATGAAAAACTGTTTTTT. It specifies CASSLSGQRNEKLFF.

This clonotype was detected only a few times. The rearrangement joins TRBV7-9 to TRBJ1-2; D gene ambiguous. V lost 0 bases and J lost 4, with 12 bases in between. Germline assignment: CDR1 SEHNR and CDR2 FQNEAQ (reference sequence). This CDR3 spans 15 amino acids. The CDR3 protein is CASSLAPGVLYGYTF. In DNA, the CDR3 is TGTGCCAGCAGCTTAGCGCCCGGGGTTCTCTATGGCTACACCTTC.

This clonotype appeared a few times. V usage is TRBV10-3 and J usage is TRBJ2-6; a weak D match, TRBD2 (6 bases). The CDR3 runs 20 residues. The ends were cut back, 1 base at V and 0 bases at J, with 19 bases in the middle. CDR1 and CDR2 (germline): ENHRY, SYGVKD. In DNA form, the CDR3 reads TGTGCCATCAGTGAGTTTTGGGGGGACCCGGATGACTCTGGGGCCAACGTCCTGACTTTC. Its protein is CAISEFWGDPDDSGANVLTF.

In this sample, this clonotype turned up a few times. The chain combines TRBV20-1 with TRBJ1-2; D is ambiguous. V dropped 3 bases and J dropped 5 bases, with 13 bases sitting between them. The germline V gene has CDR1 DFQATT and CDR2 SNEGSKA (reference sequence). The CDR3 extends over 13 amino acids. The CDR3 reads CSASAVGGYGYTF. CDR3 DNA: TGCAGTGCTAGTGCGGTAGGAGGATATGGCTACACCTTC.

This clonotype has more than one count but fewer than ten. V gene TRBV20-1 combines with J gene TRBJ2-1; possibly TRBD2 for D (6 bases). The germline V and J ends were trimmed by 2 bases and 3 bases, with 14 bases remaining between them. There are 15 residues in the CDR3. The germline V gene encodes CDR1 DFQATT and CDR2 SNEGSKA (reference sequence). CDR3 sequence (DNA): TGCAGTGCTAGACCAATAGCGGCGGGCTACAATGAGCAGTTCTTC. Residues: CSARPIAAGYNEQFF.

This clonotype was observed a few times. The chain has TRBV5-1 and TRBJ2-3; a weak D match, TRBD2 (6 bases). Looked up from germline, CDR1 is SGHRS and CDR2 is YFSETQ. V lost 7 bases and J lost 4, with 25 bases in between. CDR3 length equals 17 residues. CDR3 protein: CASRRRLDTSRADTQYF. DNA for the CDR3: TGCGCCAGCCGACGACGACTAGACACCTCGAGGGCAGATACGCAGTATTTT.

The chain couples TRBV4-3 to TRBJ1-2; D is unresolved. Trimming shortened V by 1 base and J by 1 base, and 7 bases separated the two germline ends. The CDR3 consists of 14 residues. The germline CDR1 and CDR2 sequences are LGHNA and YSLEER. The CDR3 DNA is TGCGCCAGCAGCCAAGGGACGGATAACTATGGCTACACCTTC. It is translated as CASSQGTDNYGYTF.

The chain joins TRBV6-5 to TRBJ2-7; 9 bases are a match to TRBD1. Germline trimming cut 0 bases from V and 2 bases from J; bases unmatched to any gene: 8. The CDR3 runs 17 residues. Germline loops: CDR1 MNHEY, CDR2 SVGAGI. DNA for the CDR3: TGTGCCAGCAGTTACTCATCCCCGGGACAGGGAGCCTACGAGCAGTACTTC. Its protein is CASSYSSPGQGAYEQYF.